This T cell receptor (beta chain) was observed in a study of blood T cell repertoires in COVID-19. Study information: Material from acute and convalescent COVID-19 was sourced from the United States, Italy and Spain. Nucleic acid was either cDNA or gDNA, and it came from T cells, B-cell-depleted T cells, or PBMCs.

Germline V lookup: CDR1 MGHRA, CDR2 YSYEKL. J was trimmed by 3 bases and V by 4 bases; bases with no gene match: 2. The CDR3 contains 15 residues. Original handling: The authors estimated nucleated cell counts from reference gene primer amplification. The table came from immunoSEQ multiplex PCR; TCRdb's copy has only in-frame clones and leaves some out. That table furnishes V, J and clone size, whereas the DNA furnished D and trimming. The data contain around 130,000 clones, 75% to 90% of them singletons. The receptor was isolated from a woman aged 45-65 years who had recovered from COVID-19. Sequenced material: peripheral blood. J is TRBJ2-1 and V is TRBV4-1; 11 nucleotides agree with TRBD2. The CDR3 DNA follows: TGCGCCAGCAGCCTACTAGCGGGAGACTACAATGAGCAGTTCTTC. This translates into CASSLLAGDYNEQFF.